The clone carrying this T cell receptor (beta chain) has only a few counts. This record comes from a study of blood T cells in healthy people across ages. This CDR3 has 14 amino acids. The germline V gene has CDR1 SEHNR and CDR2 FQNEAQ (reference sequence). V was pared by 3 bases and J by 7 bases, with 12 bases between. A J-beta primer mix and a sample-barcoded 5' primer were used in a second PCR of about 7 to 12 cycles. TCRdb reprocessed the 5' RACE reads with MiXCR, giving one entry per CDR3 protein. The sample includes 600,000 or so distinct CDR3 sequences, under 25% seen only once; the top ten take around 3.4%.

Sequenced material: blood. This sequence originates from a man aged 65-85 years in good health. This chain links TRBV7-9 with TRBJ2-2; no clear D gene. CDR3 region: CASSFEMTGGELFF. In DNA form, the CDR3 reads TGTGCCAGCAGCTTTGAGATGACTGGCGGGGAGCTGTTTTTT. Looking up the rest from reference TRBV7-9 and TRBJ2-2 gives the full variable domain: DTGVSQNPRHKITKRGQNVTFRCDPISEHNRLYWYRQTLGQGPEFLTYFQNEAQLEKSRLLSDRFSAERPKGSFSTLEIQRTEQGDSAMYLCASSFEMTGGELFFGEGSRLTVL.